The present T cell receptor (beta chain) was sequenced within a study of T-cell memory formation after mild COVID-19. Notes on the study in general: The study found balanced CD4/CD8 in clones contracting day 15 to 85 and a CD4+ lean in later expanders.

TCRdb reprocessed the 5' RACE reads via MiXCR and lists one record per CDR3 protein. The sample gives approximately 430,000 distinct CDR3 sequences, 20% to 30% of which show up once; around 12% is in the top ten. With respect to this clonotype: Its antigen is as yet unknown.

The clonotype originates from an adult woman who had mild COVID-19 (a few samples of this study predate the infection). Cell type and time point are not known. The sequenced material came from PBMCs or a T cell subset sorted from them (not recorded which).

The CDR3 DNA is TGTGCCAGCAGCTCGGACCGATTGCGGAACACTGAAGCTTTCTTT. Encoded protein: CASSSDRLRNTEAFF. The rearrangement joins TRBV7-6 to TRBJ1-1; D is unresolved. V was shortened by 4 bases and J by 1 base, with 13 bases between the two germline ends. Germline values: CDR1 SGHVS, CDR2 FNYEAQ. This CDR3 comprises 15 residues.